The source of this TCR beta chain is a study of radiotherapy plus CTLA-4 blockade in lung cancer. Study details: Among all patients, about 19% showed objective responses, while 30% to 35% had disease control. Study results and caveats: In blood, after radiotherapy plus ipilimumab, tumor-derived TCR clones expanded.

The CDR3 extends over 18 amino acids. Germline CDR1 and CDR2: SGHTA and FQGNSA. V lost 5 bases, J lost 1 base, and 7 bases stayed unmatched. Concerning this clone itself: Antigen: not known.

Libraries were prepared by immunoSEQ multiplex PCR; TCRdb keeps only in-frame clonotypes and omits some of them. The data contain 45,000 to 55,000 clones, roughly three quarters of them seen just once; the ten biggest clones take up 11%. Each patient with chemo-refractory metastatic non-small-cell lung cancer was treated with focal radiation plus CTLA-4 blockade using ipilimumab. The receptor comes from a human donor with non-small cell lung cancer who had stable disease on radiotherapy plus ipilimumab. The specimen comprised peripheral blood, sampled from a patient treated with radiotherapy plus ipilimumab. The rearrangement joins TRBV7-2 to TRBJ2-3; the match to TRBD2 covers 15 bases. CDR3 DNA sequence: TGTGCCAGCAGCCCGGGACTAGCGGGGGGCGCGGGCACAGATACGCAGTATTTT. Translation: CASSPGLAGGAGTDTQYF.